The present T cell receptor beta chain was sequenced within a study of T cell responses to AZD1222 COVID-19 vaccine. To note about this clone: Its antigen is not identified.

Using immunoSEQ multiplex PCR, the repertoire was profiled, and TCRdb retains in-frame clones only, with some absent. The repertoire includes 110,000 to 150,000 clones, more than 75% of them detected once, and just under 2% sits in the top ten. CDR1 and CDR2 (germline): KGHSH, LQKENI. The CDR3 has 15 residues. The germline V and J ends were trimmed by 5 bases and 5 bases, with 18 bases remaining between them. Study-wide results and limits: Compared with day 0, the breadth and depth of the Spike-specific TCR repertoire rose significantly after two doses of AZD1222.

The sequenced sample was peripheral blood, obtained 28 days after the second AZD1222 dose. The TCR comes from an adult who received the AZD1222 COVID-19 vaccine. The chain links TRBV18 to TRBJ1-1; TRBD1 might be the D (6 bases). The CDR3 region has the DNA TGTGCCAGCTCAGTTCAGACAGGAGGAGGGACTGAAGCTTTCTTT. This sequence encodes CASSVQTGGGTEAFF.